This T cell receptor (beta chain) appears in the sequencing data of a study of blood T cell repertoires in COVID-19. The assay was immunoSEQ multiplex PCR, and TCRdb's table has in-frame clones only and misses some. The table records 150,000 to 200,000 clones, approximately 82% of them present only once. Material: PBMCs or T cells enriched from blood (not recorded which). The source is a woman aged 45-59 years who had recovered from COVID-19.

The CDR3 bases are TGTGCCAGCAGCCAACCAAGGGGACGGGAGGCCCGCACAGATACGCAGTATTTT. It codes for CASSQPRGREARTDTQYF. The chain employs TRBV4-2 and TRBJ2-3, with TRBD2 matching 7 bases. The CDR3 totals 18 residues. From germline, CDR1 is LGHNA and CDR2 YNFKEQ. Losses at the gene ends were 2 bases for V and 1 base for J; bases not matched to a gene: 12.